Described below is a single TCR beta chain sequence and its context. Generated by immunoSEQ multiplex PCR, the TCRdb table keeps only in-frame clones and is missing some. This table has some 130,000 clones, approximately 90% appearing once. Seattle's enrolled individuals joined amid active infection and were then monitored longitudinally. Germline lookup yields CDR1 MRHNA and CDR2 SNTAGT. With V trimmed by 5 bases and J by 8 bases, 7 bases remained unmatched. This CDR3 contains 14 residues. This entry comes from a study of blood T cell repertoires in COVID-19. Looking at the study overall: Acute and convalescent COVID-19 specimens originated in the United States, Italy and Spain. Sources were T cells, B-cell-depleted T cells, or PBMCs; the material itself was cDNA or gDNA.

Sequencing was carried out using peripheral blood. The sequence derives from a man in his 60s with COVID-19, enrolled during active disease. The gene calls are TRBV6-4 and TRBJ1-2; 11 bases align to TRBD1. DNA of the CDR3: TGTGCCAGCAGTCCCGGACAGGGGGCTCGGGGCTACACCTTC. Translated, it gives CASSPGQGARGYTF.